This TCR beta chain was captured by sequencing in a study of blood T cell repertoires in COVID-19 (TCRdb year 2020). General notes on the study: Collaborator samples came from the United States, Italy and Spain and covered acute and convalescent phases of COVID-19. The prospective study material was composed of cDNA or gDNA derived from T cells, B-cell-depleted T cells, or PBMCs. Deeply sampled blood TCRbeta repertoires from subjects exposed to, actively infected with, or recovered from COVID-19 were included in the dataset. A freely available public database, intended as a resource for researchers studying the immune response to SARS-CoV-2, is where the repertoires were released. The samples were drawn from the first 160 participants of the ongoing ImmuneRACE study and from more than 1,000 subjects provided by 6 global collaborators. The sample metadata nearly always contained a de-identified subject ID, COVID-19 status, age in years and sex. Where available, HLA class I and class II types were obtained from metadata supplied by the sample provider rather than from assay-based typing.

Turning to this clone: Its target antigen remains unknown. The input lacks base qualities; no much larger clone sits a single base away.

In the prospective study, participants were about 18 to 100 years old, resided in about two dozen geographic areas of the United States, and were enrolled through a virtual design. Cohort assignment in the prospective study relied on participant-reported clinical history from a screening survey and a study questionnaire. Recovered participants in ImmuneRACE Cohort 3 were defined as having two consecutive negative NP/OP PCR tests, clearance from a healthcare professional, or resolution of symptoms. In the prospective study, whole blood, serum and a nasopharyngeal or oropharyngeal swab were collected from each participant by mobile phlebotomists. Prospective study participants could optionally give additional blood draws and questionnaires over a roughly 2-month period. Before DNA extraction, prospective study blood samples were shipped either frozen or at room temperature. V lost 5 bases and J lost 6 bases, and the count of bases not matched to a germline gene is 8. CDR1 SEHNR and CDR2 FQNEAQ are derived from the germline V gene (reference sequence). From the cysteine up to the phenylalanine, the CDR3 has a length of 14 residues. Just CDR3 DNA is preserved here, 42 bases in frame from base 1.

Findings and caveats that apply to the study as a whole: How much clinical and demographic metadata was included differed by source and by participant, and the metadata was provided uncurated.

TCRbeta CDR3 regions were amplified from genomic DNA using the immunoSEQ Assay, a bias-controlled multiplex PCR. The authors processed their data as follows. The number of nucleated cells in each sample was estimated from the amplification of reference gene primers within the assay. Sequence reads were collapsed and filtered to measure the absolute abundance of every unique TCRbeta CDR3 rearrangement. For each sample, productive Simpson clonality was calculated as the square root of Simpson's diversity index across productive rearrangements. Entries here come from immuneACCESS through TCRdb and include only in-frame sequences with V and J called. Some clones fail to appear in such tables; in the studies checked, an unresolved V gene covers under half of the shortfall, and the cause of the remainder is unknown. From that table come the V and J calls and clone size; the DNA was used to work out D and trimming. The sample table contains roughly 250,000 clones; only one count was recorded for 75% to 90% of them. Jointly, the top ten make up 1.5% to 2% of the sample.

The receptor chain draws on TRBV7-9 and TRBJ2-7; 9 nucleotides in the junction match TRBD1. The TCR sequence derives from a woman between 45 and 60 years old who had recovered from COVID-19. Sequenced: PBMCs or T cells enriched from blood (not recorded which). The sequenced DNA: TGTGCCAGCAGCCTTCGGGACAGGGTGGGCGAGCAGTACTTC. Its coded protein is CASSLRDRVGEQYF. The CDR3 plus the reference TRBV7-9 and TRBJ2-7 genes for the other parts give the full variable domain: DTGVSQNPRHKITKRGQNVTFRCDPISEHNRLYWYRQTLGQGPEFLTYFQNEAQLEKSRLLSDRFSAERPKGSFSTLEIQRTEQGDSAMYLCASSLRDRVGEQYFGPGTRLTVT.